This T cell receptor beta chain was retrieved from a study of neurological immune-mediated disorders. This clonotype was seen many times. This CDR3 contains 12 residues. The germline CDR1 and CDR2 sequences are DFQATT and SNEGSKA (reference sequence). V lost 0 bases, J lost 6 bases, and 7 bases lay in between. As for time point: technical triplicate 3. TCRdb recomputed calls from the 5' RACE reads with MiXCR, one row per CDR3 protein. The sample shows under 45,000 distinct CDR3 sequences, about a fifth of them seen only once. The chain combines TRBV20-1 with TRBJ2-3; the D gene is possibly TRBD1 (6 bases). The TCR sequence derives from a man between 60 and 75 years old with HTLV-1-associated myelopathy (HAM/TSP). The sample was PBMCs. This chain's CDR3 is CSARDDRDTQYF. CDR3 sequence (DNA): TGCAGTGCTAGAGACGACAGGGATACGCAGTATTTT.